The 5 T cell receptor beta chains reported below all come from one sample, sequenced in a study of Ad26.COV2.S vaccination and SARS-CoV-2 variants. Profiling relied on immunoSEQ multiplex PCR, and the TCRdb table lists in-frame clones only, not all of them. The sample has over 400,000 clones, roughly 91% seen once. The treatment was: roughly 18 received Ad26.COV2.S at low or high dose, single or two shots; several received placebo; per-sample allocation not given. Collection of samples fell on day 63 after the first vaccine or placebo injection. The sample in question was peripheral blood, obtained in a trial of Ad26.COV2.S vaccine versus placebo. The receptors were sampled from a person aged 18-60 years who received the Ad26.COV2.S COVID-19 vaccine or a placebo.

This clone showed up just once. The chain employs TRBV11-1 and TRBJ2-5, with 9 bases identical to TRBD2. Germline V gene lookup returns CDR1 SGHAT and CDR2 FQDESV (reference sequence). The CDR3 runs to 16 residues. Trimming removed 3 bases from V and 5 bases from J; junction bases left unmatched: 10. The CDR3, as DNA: TGTGCCAGCAGCTTGCAGCGGGAGGTATTTGCGGAGACCCAGTACTTC. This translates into CASSLQREVFAETQYF.

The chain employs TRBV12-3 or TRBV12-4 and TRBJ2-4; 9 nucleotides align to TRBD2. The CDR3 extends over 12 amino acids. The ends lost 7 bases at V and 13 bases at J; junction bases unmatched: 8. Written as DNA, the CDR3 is TGTGCCAGCACCAACCCCGGGACTAGCCAGTACTTC. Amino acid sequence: CASTNPGTSQYF.

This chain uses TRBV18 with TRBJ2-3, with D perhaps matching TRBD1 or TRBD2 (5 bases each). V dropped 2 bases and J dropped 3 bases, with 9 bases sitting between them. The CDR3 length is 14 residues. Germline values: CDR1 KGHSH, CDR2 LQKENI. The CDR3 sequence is CASSPGTETDTQYF. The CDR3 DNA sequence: TGTGCCAGCTCACCAGGGACCGAAACAGATACGCAGTATTTT.

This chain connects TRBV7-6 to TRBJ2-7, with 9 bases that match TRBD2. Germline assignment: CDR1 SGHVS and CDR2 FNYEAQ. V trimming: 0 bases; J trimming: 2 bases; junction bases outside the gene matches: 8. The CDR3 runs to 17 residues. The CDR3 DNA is TGTGCCAGCAGCTTAGCGCCACTAGCGGGTCCCACCTACGAGCAGTACTTC. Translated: CASSLAPLAGPTYEQYF.

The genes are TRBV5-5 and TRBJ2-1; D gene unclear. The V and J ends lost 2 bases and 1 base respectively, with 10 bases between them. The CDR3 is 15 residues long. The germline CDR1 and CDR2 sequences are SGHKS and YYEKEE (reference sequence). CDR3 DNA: TGTGCCAGCAGCTTAGACGGCGATTCCTACAATGAGCAGTTCTTC. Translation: CASSLDGDSYNEQFF. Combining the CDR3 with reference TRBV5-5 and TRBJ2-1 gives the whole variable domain DAGVTQSPTHLIKTRGQQVTLRCSPISGHKSVSWYQQVLGQGPQFIFQYYEKEERGRGNFPDRFSARQFPNYSSELNVNALLLGDSALYLCASSLDGDSYNEQFFGPGTRLTVL.